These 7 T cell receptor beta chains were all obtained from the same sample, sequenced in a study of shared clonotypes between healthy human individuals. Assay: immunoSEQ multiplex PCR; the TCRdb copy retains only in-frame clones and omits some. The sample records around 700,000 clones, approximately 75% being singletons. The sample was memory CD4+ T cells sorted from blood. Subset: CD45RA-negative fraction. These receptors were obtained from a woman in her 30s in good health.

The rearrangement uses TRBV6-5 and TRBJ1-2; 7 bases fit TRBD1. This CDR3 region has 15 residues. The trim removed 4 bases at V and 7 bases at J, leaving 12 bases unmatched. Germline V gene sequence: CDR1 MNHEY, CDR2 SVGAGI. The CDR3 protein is CASSSPDRVSGGYTF. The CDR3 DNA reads TGTGCCAGCAGTTCACCCGACAGGGTCTCTGGTGGCTACACCTTC.

This CDR3 reads CASSVIRDFTYEQYF. The DNA for the CDR3 is TGTGCCAGCAGTGTGATTCGAGACTTCACCTACGAGCAGTACTTC. The chain recombines TRBV6-4 with TRBJ2-7, with D hard to call. The CDR3 has 15 amino acids. The V end lost 4 bases, the J end lost 2 bases, and 15 bases lay between the germline ends. The V gene's germline CDR1 is MRHNA and CDR2 SNTAGT.

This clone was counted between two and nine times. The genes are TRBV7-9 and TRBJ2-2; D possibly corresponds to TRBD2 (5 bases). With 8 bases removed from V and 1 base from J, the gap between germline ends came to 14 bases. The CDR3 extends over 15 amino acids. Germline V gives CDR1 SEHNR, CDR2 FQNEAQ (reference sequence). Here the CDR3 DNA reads TGTGCCAGCGGACCGAGGGAGTTGAACACCGGGGAGCTGTTTTTT. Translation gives CASGPRELNTGELFF.

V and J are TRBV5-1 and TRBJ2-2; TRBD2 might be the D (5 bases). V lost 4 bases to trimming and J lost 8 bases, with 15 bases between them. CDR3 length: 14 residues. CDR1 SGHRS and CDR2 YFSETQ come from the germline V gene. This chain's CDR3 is CASSNQWETGELFF. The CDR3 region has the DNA TGCGCCAGCAGCAATCAGTGGGAGACTGGGGAGCTGTTTTTT.

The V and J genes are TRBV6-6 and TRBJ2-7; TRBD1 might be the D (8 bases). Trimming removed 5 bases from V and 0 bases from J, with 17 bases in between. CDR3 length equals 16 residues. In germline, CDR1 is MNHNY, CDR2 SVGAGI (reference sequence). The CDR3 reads CASSIQGGRSSYEQYF. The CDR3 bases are TGTGCCAGCAGTATACAGGGGGGGAGGAGCTCCTACGAGCAGTACTTC.

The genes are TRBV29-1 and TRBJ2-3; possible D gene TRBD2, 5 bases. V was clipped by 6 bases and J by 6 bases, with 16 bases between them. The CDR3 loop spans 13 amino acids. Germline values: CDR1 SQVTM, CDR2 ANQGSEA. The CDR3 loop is CSVELGNSDTQYF. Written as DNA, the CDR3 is TGCAGCGTAGAACTAGGGAATAGTGATACGCAGTATTTT.

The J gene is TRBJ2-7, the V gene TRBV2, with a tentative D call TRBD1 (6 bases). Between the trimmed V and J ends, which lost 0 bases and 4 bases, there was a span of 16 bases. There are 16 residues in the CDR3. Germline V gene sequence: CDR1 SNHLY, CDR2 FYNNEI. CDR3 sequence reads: CASSEALGQNFYEQYF. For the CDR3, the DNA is TGTGCCAGCAGTGAAGCGCTTGGACAGAACTTTTACGAGCAGTACTTC.